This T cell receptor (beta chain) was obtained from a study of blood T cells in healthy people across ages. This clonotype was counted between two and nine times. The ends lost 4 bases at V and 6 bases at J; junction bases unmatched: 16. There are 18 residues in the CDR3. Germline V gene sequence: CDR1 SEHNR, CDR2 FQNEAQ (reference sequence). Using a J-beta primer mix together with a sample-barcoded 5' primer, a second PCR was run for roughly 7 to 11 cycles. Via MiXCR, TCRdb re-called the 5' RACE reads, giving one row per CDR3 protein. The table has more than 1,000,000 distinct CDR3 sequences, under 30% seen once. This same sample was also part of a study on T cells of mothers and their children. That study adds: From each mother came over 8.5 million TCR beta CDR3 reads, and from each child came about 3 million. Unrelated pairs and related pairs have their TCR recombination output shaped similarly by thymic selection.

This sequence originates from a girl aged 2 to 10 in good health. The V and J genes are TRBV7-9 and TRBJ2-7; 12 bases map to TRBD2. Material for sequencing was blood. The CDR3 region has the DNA TGTGCCAGCAGCTCCACATTTCACCGGACTAGCGGGAAGGGCGAGCAGTACTTC. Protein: CASSSTFHRTSGKGEQYF.